The entry that follows covers one TCR beta chain sequence. Its specificity is not known. The data were obtained in a study of T cells expressing NK-cell markers. The overall study: In sorted CD3+CD56+NKG2C+, CD3+CD56+NKG2C- and CD3+CD56-NKG2C+ T cells, TCR beta repertoires were obtained. Sequenced donors, eight in total, included seven who were HCMV-seropositive and one who was seronegative.

CDR3 length: 15 amino acids. TCRdb re-called the 5' RACE reads, yielding one record per CDR3 amino acid sequence without DNA. The table for this sample gives 350,000 to 450,000 distinct CDR3 sequences. Study-wide results and caveats: Of the CD8+ T cells in six or seven donors, about 1.0-8% belonged to dominant NKG2C+ clonotypes.

The sample consisted of blood T cells: a sorted CD56 or NKG2C T cell subset, CD4+ or CD8+ T cells, or bulk PBMC T cells (not recorded which). The chain employs TRBV12-3 or TRBV12-4 and TRBJ1-6; TCRdb selects TRBD1, and the lack of DNA leaves this call unchecked. The receptor's source is a man aged 18 to 70 in good health. The CDR3 loop reads CASSPPGSGRSPLHF.